This T cell receptor beta chain was observed in a study of CD8+ T cells in alopecia areata (dated by TCRdb to 2016 to 2019). Describing the broader study: The treated patients took part in an open-label pilot trial in which moderate-to-severe alopecia areata was treated with oral tofacitinib at 5 to 10 mg twice daily. Tofacitinib was administered for 6 to 18 months, and 6 months of follow-up off drug were then conducted to assess delayed response and recurrence. In both human patients and the C3H/HeJ mouse model, the study applied high-throughput TCRbeta sequencing to look at T cell clonal expansion in alopecia areata. Scalp tissue and sorted CD4+ and CD8+ peripheral blood T cells from patchy and totalis/universalis alopecia areata patients and from healthy controls were covered by human TCRbeta sequencing. Biopsies were taken from tofacitinib-treated patients at baseline and at 4 and 24 weeks of treatment, and a later scalp biopsy was taken in several of the tofacitinib-treated patients. Scalp clonality was compared across normal scalp (n=4), patchy alopecia areata scalp (n=8), and alopecia totalis/universalis scalp (n=8). RNA was extracted with the PAXgene miRNA kit for fixed scalp, the miRNeasy kit for PBMCs, and the RNeasy kit for mouse skin. TCRbeta CDR3 regions were amplified by immunoSEQ multiplex PCR using 35 Vbeta forward and 13 Jbeta reverse primers.

This clone appeared a single time. This receptor's antigen is unknown. Nothing much larger sits one base from this clone, and base qualities are not available. The library was built by means of the immunoSEQ multiplex PCR assay. To provide template for TCR sequencing, every sample had RNA extracted and reverse transcribed into cDNA. First-strand cDNA was synthesized with SuperScript III using a 2:1 mix of oligo-dT and random hexamers. Amplification bias was assessed with a synthetic immune receptor repertoire, and residual bias was removed computationally. The authors' analysis ran thus. Raw reads were preprocessed for error removal, and CDR3 was defined according to IMGT conventions as running from the conserved cysteine to phenylalanine. Clonality was calculated as 1 minus Shannon entropy normalized by log2 of the number of productive unique TCRs. Whether scalp clones were CD4 or CD8 was inferred by matching scalp TCRbeta sequences against CD4 and CD8 repertoires sorted from blood. As stored in TCRdb, this immuneACCESS dataset retains in-frame rearrangements with V and J assigned. A fraction of the clones does not appear; measured against another copy, unresolved V genes explain less than half of the discrepancy, and the remainder lacks a known reason. That table furnishes V, J and clone size, whereas the DNA furnished D and trimming. The sample profile shows 200,000 to 250,000 clones; about 53% of them were found once. The ten largest make up less than 0.6% of the sample.

The full study reports these points: TCR sequences shared between patients were less clear than in mice, possibly partly because of HLA diversity in the patient population. Unlike mouse skin, which is dominated by gammadelta T cells, normal human skin has resident alphabeta T cells that are also sequenced, and this complicates analysis of the scalp TCR repertoire. Lesional scalp, especially in alopecia totalis/universalis, showed higher clonality and more expanded CD8+ clones than normal scalp, suggesting antigenic drive.

The germline V gene specifies SGHRS as CDR1 and YFSETQ as CDR2. The junction carries 14 bases between V and J, which are trimmed by 4 bases and 6 bases respectively. Inclusive of the bounding cysteine and phenylalanine, the CDR3 is 14 residues long. The sequence is cut down to CDR3 DNA, 42 bases in frame from base 1. The time point label, read with the paper, signifies: baseline before oral tofacitinib. Lesional scalp punch biopsies and peripheral blood were obtained from alopecia areata patients. PBMCs were isolated by density centrifugation and stained for CD3, CD4 and CD8, after which CD4+ and CD8+ T cells were sorted on a FACSAria.

This receptor was identified in a human donor with alopecia areata. The specimen was CD4+ T cells sorted from blood, collected at week 0. In this chain, TRBV5-1 is recombined with TRBJ2-1; tentative D gene TRBD1, with 6 bases matching. CDR3 region: CASSRSGRGNEQFF. The base sequence is TGCGCCAGCAGCCGGTCGGGCAGGGGCAATGAGCAGTTCTTC.